The TCR beta chain described here comes from a study of cytomegalovirus exposure and HLA in healthy donors. Study results and caveats: Earlier analysis found most TCR beta V segments productive about 87% or about 30% of the time. It was reported that TCR beta sequences correctly inferred the HLA-A and HLA-B alleles for most subjects. HLA allele associations emerged for about 18,000 TCR beta sequences in a later analysis, at 0.05 false discovery rate.

Note on this clone: Its antigen is currently unknown. A read error may account for a junction end that differs from germline.

PCR used 60 Vbeta primers and 13 Jbeta primers. Sequencing was performed with immunoSEQ multiplex PCR; in TCRdb, only in-frame clones are kept and a portion is missing. This sample yields 150,000 to 200,000 clones, of which around 81% are seen a single time; around 1.9% belongs to the top ten. Germline V gives CDR1 SQVTM, CDR2 ANQGSEA. This CDR3 spans 14 amino acids. The TCR was taken from a woman aged 18-29 years in good health and CMV-seropositive. This chain joins TRBV29-1 and TRBJ2-6; D is perhaps TRBD1 (5 bases). Source material: PBMCs. Here the CDR3 DNA reads TGCAGCGTACAAGGGGCCTCTGGGGCCAACGGCCTGACTTTC. Its protein is CSVQGASGANGLTF.